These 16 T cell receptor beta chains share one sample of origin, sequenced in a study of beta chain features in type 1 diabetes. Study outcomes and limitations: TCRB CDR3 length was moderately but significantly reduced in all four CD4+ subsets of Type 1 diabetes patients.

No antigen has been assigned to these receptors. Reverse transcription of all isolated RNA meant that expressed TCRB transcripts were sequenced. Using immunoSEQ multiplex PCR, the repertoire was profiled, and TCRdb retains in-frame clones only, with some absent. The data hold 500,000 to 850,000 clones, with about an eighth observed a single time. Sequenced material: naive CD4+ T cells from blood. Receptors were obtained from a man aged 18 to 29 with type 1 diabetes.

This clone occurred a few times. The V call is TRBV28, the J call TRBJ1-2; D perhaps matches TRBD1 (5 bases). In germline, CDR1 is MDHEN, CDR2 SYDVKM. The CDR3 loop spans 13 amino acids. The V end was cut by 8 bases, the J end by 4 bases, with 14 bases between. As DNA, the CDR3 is TGTGCCAGCTACGATAAGGGACCCTATGGCTACACCTTC. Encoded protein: CASYDKGPYGYTF.

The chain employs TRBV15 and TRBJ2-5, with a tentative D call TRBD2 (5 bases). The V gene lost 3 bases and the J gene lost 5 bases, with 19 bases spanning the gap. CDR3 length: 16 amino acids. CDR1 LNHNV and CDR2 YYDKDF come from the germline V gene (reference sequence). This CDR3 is CATSRRVQRGVETQYF. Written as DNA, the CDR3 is TGTGCCACCAGCAGGCGGGTCCAGAGAGGTGTGGAGACCCAGTACTTC.

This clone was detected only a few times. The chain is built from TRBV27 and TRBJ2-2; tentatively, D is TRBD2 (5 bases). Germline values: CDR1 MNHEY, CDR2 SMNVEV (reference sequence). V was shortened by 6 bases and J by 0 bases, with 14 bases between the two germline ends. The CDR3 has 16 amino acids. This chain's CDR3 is CASRPGGPANTGELFF. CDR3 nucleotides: TGTGCCAGCAGGCCTGGAGGCCCTGCGAACACCGGGGAGCTGTTTTTT.

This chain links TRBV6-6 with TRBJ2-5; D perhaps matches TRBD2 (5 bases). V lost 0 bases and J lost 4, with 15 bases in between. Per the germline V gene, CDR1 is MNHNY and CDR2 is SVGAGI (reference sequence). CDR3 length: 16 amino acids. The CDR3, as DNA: TGTGCCAGCAGTTACTCGTTTCTCCCCGGAGGAGAGACCCAGTACTTC. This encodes CASSYSFLPGGETQYF.

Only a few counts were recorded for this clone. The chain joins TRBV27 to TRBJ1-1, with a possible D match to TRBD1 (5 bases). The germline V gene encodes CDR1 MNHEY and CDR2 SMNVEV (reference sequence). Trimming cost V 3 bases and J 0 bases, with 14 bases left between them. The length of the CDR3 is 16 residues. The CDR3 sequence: CASSLLLSRVNTEAFF. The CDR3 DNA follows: TGTGCCAGCAGTTTGCTGCTAAGCAGGGTGAACACTGAAGCTTTCTTT.

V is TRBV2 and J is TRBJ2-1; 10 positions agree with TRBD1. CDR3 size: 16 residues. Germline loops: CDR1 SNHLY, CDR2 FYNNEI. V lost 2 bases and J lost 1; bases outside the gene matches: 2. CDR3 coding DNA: TGTGCCAGCAGTGAAAGGGGACAGGGGTCCTACAATGAGCAGTTCTTC. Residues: CASSERGQGSYNEQFF.

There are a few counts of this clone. CDR3 protein: CSEEGPNEQFF. In DNA form, the CDR3 reads TGCAGTGAGGAGGGGCCCAATGAGCAGTTCTTC. The V and J genes are TRBV20-1 and TRBJ2-1; weak D call: TRBD2 (6 bases). The length of the CDR3 is 11 residues. V dropped 7 bases and J dropped 6 bases, with 10 bases sitting between them. Germline-derived CDR1 and CDR2 are DFQATT and SNEGSKA (reference sequence).

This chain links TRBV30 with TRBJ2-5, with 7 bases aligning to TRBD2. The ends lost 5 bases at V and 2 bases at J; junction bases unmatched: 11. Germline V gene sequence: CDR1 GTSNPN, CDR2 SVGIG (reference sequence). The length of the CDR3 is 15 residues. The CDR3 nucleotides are TGTGCCTGGGGTGGGGCTAGCGGAAATCAAGAGACCCAGTACTTC. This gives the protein CAWGGASGNQETQYF.

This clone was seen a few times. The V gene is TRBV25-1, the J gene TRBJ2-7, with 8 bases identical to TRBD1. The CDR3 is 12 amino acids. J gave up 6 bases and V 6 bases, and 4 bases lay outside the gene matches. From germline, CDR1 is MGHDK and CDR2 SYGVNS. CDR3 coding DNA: TGTGCCAGCAGGGACAGGGTCCGCGAGCAGTACTTC. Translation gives CASRDRVREQYF.

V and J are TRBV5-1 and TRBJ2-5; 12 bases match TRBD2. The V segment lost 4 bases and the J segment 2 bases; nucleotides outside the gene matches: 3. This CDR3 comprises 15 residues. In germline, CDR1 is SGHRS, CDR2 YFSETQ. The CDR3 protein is CASSPGLAGQETQYF. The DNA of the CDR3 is TGCGCCAGCAGCCCTGGACTAGCGGGGCAAGAGACCCAGTACTTC.

The CDR3 DNA reads as TGTGCCAGCAGCTTCGGACTAGCGGGAGTTGAGCAGTTCTTC. Translated: CASSFGLAGVEQFF. The chain joins TRBV7-2 to TRBJ2-1; 13 positions match TRBD2. The germline CDR1 and CDR2 sequences are SGHTA and FQGNSA. Trimming at V came to 3 bases and at J to 9 bases, leaving 2 bases not matched to a gene. The CDR3 runs 14 residues.

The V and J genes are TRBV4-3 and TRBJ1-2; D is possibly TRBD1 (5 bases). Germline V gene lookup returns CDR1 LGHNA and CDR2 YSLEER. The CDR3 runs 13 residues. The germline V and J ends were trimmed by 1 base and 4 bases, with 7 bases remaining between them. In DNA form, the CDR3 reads TGCGCCAGCAGCCAAGGGACACCCTATGGCTACACCTTC. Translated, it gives CASSQGTPYGYTF.

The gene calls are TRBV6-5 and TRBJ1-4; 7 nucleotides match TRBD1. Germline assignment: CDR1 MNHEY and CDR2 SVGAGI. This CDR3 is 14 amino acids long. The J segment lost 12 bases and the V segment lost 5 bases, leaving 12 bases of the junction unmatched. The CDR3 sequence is CASSSRQGSNQLFF. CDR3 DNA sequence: TGTGCCAGCAGTAGCCGACAGGGTAGCAACCAACTGTTTTTT.

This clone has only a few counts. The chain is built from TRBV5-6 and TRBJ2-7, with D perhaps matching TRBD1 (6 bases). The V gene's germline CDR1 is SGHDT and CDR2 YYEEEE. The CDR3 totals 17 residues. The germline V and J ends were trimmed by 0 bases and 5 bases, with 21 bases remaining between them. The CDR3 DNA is TGTGCCAGCAGCTTGGTCCTCTCCTACTGGGGGACAAACGAGCAGTACTTC. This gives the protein CASSLVLSYWGTNEQYF. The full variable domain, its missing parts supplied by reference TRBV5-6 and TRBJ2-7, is DAGVTQSPTHLIKTRGQQVTLRCSPKSGHDTVSWYQQALGQGPQFIFQYYEEEERQRGNFPDRFSGHQFPNYSSELNVNALLLGDSALYLCASSLVLSYWGTNEQYFGPGTRLTVT.

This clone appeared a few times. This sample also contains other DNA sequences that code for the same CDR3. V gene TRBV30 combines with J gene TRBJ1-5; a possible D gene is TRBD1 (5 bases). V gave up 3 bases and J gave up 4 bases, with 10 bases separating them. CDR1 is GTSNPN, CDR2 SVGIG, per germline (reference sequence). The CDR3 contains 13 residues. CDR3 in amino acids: CAWSSQGNQPQHF. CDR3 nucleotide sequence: TGTGCCTGGAGCAGTCAGGGAAATCAGCCCCAGCATTTT. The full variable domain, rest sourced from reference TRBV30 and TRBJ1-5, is SQTIHQWPATLVQPVGSPLSLECTVEGTSNPNLYWYRQAAGRGLQLLFYSVGIGQISSEVPQNLSASRPQDRQFILSSKKLLLSDSGFYLCAWSSQGNQPQHFGDGTRLSIL.

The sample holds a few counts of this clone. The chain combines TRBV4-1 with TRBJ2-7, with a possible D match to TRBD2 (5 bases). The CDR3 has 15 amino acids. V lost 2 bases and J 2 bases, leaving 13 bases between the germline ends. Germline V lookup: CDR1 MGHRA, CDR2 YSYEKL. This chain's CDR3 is CASSQPTGKTYEQYF. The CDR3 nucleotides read TGCGCCAGCAGCCAACCTACGGGGAAGACCTACGAGCAGTACTTC.